The TCR beta chain described here comes from a study of control samples from healthy donors and cancer patients. Looked up from germline, CDR1 is GTSNPN and CDR2 is SVGIG (reference sequence). Trimming removed 2 bases at V and 4 bases at J, with 8 bases between. CDR3 size: 13 residues. TCRdb's copy holds only in-frame clones and misses some; the assay was immunoSEQ multiplex PCR. The sample holds 150,000 to 200,000 clones, approximately 92% seen once. The receptor was isolated from a woman in her sixties or seventies in good health. The chain employs TRBV30 and TRBJ2-2; TRBD2 might be the D (5 bases). Sequencing was performed on blood. The CDR3 spells CAWSPGVTGELFF. The CDR3, as DNA: TGTGCCTGGAGTCCCGGGGTCACCGGGGAGCTGTTTTTT.